This paragraph reports one TCR beta chain. Its antigen is still unknown. Germline V gene data show CDR1 as SGHTA and CDR2 as FQGNSA. The CDR3 sequence is 13 residues long. Trimming removed 1 base from V and 4 bases from J, with 6 bases in between. During the collection period, no donor immune events like infections were recorded. This entry is derived from a study of identifying expanded T cells in peripheral blood. Findings and caveats of the study: Approximately 2-week clone count variance significantly increased as total template count grew. Technical replicates showed about 1.1 changed clones; around 2 weeks about 16.4; four weeks 19.

Assay used: immunoSEQ multiplex PCR; TCRdb lists only in-frame clones, some missing. The sample records 85,000 to 100,000 clones, approximately 88% being singletons. The TCR comes from a person aged 18 to 70 in good health. The chain couples TRBV7-2 to TRBJ2-3, with unresolved D. Material for sequencing was blood. The CDR3 DNA follows: TGTGCCAGCAGCTTAGGGGTCGCAGATACGCAGTATTTT. Amino acid sequence: CASSLGVADTQYF.